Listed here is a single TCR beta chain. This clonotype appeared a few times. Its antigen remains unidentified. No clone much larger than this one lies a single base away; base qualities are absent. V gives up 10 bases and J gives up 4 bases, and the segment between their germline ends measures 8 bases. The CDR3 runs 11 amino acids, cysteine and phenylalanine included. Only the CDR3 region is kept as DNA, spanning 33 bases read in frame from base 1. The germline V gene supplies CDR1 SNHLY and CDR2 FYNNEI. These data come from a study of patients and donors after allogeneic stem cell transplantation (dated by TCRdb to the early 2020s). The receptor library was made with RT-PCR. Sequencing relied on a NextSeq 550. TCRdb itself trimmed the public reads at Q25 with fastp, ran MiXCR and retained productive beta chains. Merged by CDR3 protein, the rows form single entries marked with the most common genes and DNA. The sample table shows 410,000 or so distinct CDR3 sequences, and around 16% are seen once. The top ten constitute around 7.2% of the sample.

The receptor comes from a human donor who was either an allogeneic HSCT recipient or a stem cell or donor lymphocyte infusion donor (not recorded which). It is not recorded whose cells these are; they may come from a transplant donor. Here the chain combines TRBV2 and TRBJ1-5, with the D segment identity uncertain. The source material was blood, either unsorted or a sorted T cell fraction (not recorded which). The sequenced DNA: TGTGCCAAAGCTTCGAATCAGCCCCAGCATTTT. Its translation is CAKASNQPQHF.